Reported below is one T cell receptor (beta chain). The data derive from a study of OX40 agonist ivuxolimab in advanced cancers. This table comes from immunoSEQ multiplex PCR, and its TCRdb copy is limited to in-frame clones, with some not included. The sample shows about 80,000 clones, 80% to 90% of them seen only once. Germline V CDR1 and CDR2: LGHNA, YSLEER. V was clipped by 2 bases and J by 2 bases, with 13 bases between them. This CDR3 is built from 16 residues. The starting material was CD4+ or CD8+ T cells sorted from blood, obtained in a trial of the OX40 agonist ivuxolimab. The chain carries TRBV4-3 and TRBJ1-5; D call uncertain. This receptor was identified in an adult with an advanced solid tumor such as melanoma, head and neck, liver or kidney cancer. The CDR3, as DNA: TGCGCCAGCAGCCAACCCCATGGTGGAGGCAATCAGCCCCAGCATTTT. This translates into CASSQPHGGGNQPQHF.